The sequence of this TCR beta chain was determined in a study of radiotherapy plus CTLA-4 blockade in lung cancer. Looking at the study overall: Patients showed objective responses in under 20% of cases and disease control in approximately 28%.

The method was immunoSEQ multiplex PCR; TCRdb's version includes in-frame clones alone and lacks a portion of them. The data hold around 40,000 clones, with around 75% observed a single time. Concerning this clone itself: Its antigen is unidentified.

Ipilimumab CTLA-4 blockade and focal radiation were given to patients with chemo-refractory metastatic non-small-cell lung cancer. General study points: Once radiotherapy plus ipilimumab had been given, TCR clones derived from tumor expanded in blood. Dynamics of early blood T cell clones, together with interferon-beta, were reportedly the best predictors of response.

The sample consisted of peripheral blood, taken from a patient treated with radiotherapy plus ipilimumab. This sequence originates from a human donor with non-small cell lung cancer who had stable disease on radiotherapy plus ipilimumab.

CDR3 region: CASRKAAGLAYEQYF. The DNA of the CDR3 is TGTGCCAGTAGAAAGGCAGCGGGCCTCGCCTACGAGCAGTACTTC. V usage is TRBV19 and J usage is TRBJ2-7, with D perhaps matching TRBD2 (6 bases). The CDR3 totals 15 residues. Between the trimmed V and J ends, which lost 6 bases and 2 bases, there was a span of 17 bases. Per the germline V gene, CDR1 is LNHDA and CDR2 is SQIVND (reference sequence).